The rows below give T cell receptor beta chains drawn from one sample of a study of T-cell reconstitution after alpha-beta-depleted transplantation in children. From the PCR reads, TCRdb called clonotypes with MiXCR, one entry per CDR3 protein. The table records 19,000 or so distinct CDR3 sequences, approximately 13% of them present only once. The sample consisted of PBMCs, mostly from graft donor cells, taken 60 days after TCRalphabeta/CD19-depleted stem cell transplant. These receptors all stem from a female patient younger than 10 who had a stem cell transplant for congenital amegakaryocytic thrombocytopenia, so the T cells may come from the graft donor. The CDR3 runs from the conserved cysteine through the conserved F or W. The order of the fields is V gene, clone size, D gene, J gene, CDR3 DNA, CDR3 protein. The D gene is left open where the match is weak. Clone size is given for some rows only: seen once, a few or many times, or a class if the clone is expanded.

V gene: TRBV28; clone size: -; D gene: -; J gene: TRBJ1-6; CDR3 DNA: TGTGCCAGCAGTTTATTCATATCCGGGGCTTCACCCCTCCACTTT; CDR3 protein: CASSLFISGASPLHF
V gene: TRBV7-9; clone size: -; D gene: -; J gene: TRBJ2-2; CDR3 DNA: TGTGCCATCAGCCCCATGCGGGGTCGCACCGGGGAGCTGTTTTTT; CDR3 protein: CAISPMRGRTGELFF
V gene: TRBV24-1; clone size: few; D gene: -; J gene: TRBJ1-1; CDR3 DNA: TGTGCCACCAGTGATCCCCAGGGTGGAGCTTTCTTT; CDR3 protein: CATSDPQGGAFF
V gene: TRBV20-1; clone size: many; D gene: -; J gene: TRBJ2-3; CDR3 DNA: TGCAGTGCCCGTGGGTGGGGAGGCTCCACAGATACGCAGTATTTT; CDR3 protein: CSARGWGGSTDTQYF
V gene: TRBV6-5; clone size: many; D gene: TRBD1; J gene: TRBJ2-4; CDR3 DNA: TGTGCCAGCAGTCCCGGGACAGGGATAAACATTCAGTACTTC; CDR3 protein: CASSPGTGINIQYF
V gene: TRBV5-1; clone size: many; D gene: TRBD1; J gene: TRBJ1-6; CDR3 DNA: TGCGCCAGCAGCTCTTGGACAGGGGGCGCGAATTCACCCCTCCACTTT; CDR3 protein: CASSSWTGGANSPLHF
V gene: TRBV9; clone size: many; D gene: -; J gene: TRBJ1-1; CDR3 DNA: TGTGCCAGCAGCGTATCGGTCGGGAGGTCGAACACTGAAGCTTTCTTT; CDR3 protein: CASSVSVGRSNTEAFF
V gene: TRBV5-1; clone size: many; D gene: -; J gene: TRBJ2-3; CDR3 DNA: TGCGCCAGCAGCGGAGGCAGCCGGGATACGCAGTATTTT; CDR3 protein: CASSGGSRDTQYF
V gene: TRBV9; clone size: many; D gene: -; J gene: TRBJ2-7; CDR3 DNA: TGTGCCAGCAGCCTTCACGGGGCCCCGATGTGGGAATCCTACGAGCAGTACTTC; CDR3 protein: CASSLHGAPMWESYEQYF
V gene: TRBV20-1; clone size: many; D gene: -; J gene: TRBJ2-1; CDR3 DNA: TGCAGTGCCAGCTCGGGCAGGTCCTACAATGAGCAGTTCTTC; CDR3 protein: CSASSGRSYNEQFF
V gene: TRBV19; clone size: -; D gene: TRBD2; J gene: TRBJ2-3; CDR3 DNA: TGTGCCAGTAAATTCCGACTAGCGGAAGAAGAAGGTGCCACAGATACGCAGTATTTT; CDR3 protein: CASKFRLAEEEGATDTQYF
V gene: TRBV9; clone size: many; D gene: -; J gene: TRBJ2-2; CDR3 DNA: TGTGCCAGCAGCGTAGAAGGGGGAGCGAACACCGGGGAGCTGTTTTTT; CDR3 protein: CASSVEGGANTGELFF
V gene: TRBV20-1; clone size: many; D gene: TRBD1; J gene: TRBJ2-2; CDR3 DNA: TGCAGTGCTGCCCAGGGACAGGGCACCGGGGAGCTGTTTTTT; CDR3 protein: CSAAQGQGTGELFF
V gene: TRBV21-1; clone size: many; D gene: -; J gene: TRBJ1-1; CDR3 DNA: TGTGCCAGCAGCAACCAGGGGAACACTGAAGCTTTCTTT; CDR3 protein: CASSNQGNTEAFF
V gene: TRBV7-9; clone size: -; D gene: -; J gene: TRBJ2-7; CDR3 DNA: TGTGCCAGCAGGCGCCGGGACGGCTCCTACGAGCAGTACTTC; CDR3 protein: CASRRRDGSYEQYF
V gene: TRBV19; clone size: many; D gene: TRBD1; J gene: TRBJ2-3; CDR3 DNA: TGTGCCAGTAGTATTGGTACAGGGGCAGATACGCAGTATTTT; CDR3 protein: CASSIGTGADTQYF
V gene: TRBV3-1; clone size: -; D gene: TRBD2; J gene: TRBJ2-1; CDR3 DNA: TGTGCCTGCAGCAAAGAGCGGGGGGTCCCGAGCTCCTACAATGAGCAGTTCTTC; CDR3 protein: CACSKERGVPSSYNEQFF
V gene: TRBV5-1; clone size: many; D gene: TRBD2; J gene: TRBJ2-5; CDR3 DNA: TGCGCCAGCAGCAGGGGAGGAGCGGGAGGTGGAGAGACCCAGTACTTC; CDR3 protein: CASSRGGAGGGETQYF
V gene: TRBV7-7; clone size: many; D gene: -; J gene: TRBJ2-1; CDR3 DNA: TGTGCCAGCAGCTTAGGGTATGGGAATGAGCAGTTCTTC; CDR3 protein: CASSLGYGNEQFF
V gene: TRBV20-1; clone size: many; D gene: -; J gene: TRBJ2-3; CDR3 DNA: TGCAGTGCTAGTTCGGTCTCGGGAGCCACAGATACGCAGTATTTT; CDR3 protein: CSASSVSGATDTQYF
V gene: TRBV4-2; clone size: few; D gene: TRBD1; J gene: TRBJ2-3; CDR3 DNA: TGTGCCAGCAGCCAATTACTAGGGGGCGCGGGCACAGATACGCAGTATTTT; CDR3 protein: CASSQLLGGAGTDTQYF
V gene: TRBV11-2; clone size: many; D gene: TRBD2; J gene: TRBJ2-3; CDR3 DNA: TGTGCCAGCAGACTAGCGGGGATCACAGATACGCAGTATTTT; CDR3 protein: CASRLAGITDTQYF
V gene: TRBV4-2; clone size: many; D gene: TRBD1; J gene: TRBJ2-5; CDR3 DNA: TGTGCCAGCAGCCCGGGACAGGGAGAGACCCAGTACTTC; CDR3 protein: CASSPGQGETQYF